This is a list of T cell receptor beta chains from one sample in a study of control samples from healthy donors and cancer patients. Some clones are missing from TCRdb's copy, which holds only in-frame ones; the method was immunoSEQ multiplex PCR. The data contain under 60,000 clones, roughly 94% of them singletons. Input material: blood. These receptors were taken from a man between 25 and 39 years old in good health. The CDR3 runs from the conserved cysteine through the conserved F or W.

j_call v_call cdr3_aa
TRBJ2-1 TRBV10-3 CAIMSGGSDEQFF
TRBJ1-6 TRBV5-4 CASSLGGRDNSPLHF
TRBJ2-2 TRBV6-5 CASSHGTAVGELFF
TRBJ1-3 TRBV12-3/TRBV12-4 CASSTYMGTIYF
TRBJ1-1 TRBV5-6 CASSLGTGANTEAFF
TRBJ2-7 TRBV7-3 CASSLNGAGFDEQYF
TRBJ2-1 TRBV7-9 CASSLAEGGEQFF
TRBJ1-5 TRBV6-6 CASTHNGIQPQHF
TRBJ2-7 TRBV11-2 CASSLHPSASSYEQYF
TRBJ2-1 TRBV11-2 CASSPGLTYNEQFF
TRBJ1-1 TRBV10-1 CARLDRGAFF
TRBJ1-2 TRBV6-5 CASRDSGAYGYTF
TRBJ2-2 TRBV3-1/TRBV3-2 CASTAPTGENTGELFF
TRBJ1-3 TRBV27 CASSSRVDSGNTIYF
TRBJ1-1 TRBV28 CASYTGGVFF
TRBJ1-6 TRBV6-5 CASRRTGRNSPLHF
TRBJ1-5 TRBV7-9 CASRDGNQPQHF
TRBJ1-2 TRBV19 CASRKGAYGYTF
TRBJ1-2 TRBV18 CASSPRSGGDYGYTF
TRBJ2-7 TRBV6-5 CASSPGLHTMAGKYF
TRBJ2-2 TRBV7-7 CASSQGNTGELFF
TRBJ1-5 TRBV30 CAWSVGALNQPQHF
TRBJ1-2 TRBV7-9 CASSRDRAFANYGYTF
TRBJ1-4 TRBV4-1 CASSPIQNNEKLFF